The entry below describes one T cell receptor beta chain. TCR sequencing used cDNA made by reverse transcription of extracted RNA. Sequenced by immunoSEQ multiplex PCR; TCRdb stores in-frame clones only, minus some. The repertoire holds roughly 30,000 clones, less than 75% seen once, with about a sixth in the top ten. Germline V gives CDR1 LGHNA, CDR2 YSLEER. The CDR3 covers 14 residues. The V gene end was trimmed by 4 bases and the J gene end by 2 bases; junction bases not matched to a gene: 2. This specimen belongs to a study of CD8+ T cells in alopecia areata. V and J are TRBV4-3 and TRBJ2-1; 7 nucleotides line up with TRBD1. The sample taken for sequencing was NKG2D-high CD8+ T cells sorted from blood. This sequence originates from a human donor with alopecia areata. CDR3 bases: TGCGCCAGCAGCCTCGGGACAGCCTACAATGAGCAGTTCTTC. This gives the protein CASSLGTAYNEQFF.